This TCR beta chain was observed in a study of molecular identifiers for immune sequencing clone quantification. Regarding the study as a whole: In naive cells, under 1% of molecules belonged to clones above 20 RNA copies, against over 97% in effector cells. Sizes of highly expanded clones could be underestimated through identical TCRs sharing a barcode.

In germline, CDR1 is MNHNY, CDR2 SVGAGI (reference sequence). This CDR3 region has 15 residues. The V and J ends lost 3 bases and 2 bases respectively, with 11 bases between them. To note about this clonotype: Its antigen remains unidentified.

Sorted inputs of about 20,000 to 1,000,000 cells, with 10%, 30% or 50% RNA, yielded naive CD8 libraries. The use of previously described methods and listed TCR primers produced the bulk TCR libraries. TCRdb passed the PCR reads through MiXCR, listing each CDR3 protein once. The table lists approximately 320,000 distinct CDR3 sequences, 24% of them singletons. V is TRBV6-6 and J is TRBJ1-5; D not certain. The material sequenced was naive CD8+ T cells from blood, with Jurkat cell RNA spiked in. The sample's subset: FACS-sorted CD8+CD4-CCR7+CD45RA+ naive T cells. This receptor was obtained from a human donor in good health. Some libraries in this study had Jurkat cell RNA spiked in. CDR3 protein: CASSYLSGGNQPQHF. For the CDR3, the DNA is TGTGCCAGCAGTTATTTATCTGGAGGCAATCAGCCCCAGCATTTT.